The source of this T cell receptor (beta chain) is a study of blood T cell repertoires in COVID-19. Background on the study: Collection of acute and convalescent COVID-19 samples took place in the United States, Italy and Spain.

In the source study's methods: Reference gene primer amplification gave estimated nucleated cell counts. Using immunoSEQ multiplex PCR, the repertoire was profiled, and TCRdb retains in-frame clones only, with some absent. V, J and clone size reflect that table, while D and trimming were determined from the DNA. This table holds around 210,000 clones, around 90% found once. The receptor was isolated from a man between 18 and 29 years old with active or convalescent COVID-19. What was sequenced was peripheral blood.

The CDR3, as DNA: TGTGCCACCAGTGATTCCCAAGCGGGAGGTTACGGAGAGCAGTACTTC. Its protein product is CATSDSQAGGYGEQYF. The chain is built from TRBV24-1 and TRBJ2-7; TRBD2 agrees at 9 bases. The CDR3 is made up of 16 amino acids. CDR1 is KGHDR, CDR2 SFDVKD, per germline. With V trimmed by 2 bases and J by 7 bases, 11 bases remained unmatched.